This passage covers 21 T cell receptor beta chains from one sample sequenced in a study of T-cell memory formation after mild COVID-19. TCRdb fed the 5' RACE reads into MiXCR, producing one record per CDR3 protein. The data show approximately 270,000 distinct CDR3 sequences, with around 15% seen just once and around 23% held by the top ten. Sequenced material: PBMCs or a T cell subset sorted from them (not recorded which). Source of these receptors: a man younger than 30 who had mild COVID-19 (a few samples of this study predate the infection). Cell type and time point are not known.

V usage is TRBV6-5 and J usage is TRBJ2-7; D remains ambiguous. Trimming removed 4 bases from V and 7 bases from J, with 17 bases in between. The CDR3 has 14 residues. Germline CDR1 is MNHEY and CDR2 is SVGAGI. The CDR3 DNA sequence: TGTGCCAGCAGTTGTATCACAGATACGTGTGAGCAGTACTTC. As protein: CASSCITDTCEQYF.

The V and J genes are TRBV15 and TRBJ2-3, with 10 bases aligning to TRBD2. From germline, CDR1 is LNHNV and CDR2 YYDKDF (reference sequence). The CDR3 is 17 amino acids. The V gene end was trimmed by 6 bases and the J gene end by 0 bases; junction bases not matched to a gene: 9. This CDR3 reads CATRDSASGGSTDTQYF. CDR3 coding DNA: TGTGCCACCAGGGACTCAGCTAGCGGGGGTAGCACAGATACGCAGTATTTT.

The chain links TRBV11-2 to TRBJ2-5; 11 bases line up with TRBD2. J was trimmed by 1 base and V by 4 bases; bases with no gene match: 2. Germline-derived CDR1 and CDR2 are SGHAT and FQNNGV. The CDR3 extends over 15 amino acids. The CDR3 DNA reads TGTGCCAGCAGCTCACTAGCGGGGGCCCAAGAGACCCAGTACTTC. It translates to CASSSLAGAQETQYF. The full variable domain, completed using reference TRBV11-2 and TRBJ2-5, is EAGVAQSPRYKIIEKRQSVAFWCNPISGHATLYWYQQILGQGPKLLIQFQNNGVVDDSQLPKDRFSAERLKGVDSTLKIQPAKLEDSAVYLCASSSLAGAQETQYFGPGTRLLVL.

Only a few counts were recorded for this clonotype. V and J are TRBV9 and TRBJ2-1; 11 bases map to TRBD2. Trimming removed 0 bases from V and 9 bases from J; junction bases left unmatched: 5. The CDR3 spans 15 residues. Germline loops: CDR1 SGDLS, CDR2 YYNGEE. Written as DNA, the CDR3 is TGTGCCAGCAGCGTAGAACTAGCGGGGGTACCTGAGCAGTTCTTC. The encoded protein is CASSVELAGVPEQFF.

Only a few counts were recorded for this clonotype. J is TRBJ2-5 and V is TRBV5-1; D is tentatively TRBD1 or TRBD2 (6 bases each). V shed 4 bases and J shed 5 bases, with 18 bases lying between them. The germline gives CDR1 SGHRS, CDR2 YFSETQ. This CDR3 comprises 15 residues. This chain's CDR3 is CASSLLPGAGETQYF. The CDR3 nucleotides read TGCGCCAGCAGCCTCCTTCCGGGGGCTGGCGAGACCCAGTACTTC.

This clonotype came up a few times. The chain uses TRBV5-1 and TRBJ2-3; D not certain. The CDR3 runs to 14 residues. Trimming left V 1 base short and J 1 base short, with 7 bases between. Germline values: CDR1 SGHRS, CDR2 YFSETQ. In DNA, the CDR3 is TGCGCCAGCAGCTTGTTCAGACGCACAGATACGCAGTATTTT. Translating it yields CASSLFRRTDTQYF.

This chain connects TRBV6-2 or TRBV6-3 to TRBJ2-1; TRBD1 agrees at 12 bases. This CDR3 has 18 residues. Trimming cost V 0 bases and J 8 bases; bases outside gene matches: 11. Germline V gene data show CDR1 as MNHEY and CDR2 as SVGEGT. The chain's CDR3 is CASSYSTGTGGEIDEQFF. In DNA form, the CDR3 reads TGTGCCAGCAGTTACTCGACCGGGACAGGGGGCGAAATCGATGAGCAGTTCTTC.

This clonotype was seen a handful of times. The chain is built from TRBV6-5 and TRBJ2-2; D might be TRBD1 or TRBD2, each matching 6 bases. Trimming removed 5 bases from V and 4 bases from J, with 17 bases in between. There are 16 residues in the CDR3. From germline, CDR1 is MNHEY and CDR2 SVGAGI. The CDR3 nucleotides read TGTGCCAGCAGTCTCAGGGCCGGGGGCGGCACCGGGGAGCTGTTTTTT. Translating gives CASSLRAGGGTGELFF.

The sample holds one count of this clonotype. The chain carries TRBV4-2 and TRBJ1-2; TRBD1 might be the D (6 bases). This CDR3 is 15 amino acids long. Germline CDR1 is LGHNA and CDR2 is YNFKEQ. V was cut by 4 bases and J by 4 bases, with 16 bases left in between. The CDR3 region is CASSLPPGESYGYTF. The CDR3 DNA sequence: TGTGCCAGCAGCCTCCCACCAGGGGAAAGCTATGGCTACACCTTC.

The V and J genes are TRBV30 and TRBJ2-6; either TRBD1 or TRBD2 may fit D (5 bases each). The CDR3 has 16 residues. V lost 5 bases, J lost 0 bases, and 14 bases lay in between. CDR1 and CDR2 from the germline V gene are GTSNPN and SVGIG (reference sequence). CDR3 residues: CAWDRDGSSGANVLTF. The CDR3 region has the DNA TGTGCCTGGGACCGGGACGGAAGCTCTGGGGCCAACGTCCTGACTTTC. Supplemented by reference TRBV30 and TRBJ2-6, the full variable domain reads SQTIHQWPATLVQPVGSPLSLECTVEGTSNPNLYWYRQAAGRGLQLLFYSVGIGQISSEVPQNLSASRPQDRQFILSSKKLLLSDSGFYLCAWDRDGSSGANVLTFGAGSRLTVL.

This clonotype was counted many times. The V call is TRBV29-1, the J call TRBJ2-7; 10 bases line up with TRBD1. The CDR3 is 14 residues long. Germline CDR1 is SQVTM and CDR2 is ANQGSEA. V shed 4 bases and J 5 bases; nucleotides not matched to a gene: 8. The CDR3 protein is CSVGAPGQGNEQYF. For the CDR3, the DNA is TGCAGCGTTGGTGCTCCGGGACAGGGGAACGAGCAGTACTTC.

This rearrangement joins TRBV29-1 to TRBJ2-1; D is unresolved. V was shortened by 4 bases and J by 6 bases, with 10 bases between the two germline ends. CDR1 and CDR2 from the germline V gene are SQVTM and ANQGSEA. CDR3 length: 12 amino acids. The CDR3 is CSVAPNGNEQFF. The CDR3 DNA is TGCAGCGTTGCCCCAAATGGCAATGAGCAGTTCTTC.

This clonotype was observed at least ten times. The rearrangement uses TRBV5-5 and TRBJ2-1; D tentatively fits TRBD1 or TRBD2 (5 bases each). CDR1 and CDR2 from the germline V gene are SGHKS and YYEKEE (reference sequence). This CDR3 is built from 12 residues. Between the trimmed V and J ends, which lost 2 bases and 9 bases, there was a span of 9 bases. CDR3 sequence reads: CASSFRAGEQFF. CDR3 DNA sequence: TGTGCCAGCAGCTTCAGGGCGGGTGAGCAGTTCTTC.

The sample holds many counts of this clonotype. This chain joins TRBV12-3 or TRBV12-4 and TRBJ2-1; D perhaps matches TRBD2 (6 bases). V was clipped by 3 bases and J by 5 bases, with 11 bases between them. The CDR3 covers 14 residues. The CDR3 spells CASSFGGRHNEQFF. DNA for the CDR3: TGTGCCAGCAGTTTTGGAGGGAGGCACAATGAGCAGTTCTTC.

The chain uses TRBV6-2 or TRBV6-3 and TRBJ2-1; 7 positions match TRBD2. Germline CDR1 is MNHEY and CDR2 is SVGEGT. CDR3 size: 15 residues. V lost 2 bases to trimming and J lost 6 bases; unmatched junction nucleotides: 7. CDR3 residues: CASSYRGASGNEQFF. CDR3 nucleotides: TGTGCCAGCAGTTACCGTGGGGCTAGCGGCAATGAGCAGTTCTTC.

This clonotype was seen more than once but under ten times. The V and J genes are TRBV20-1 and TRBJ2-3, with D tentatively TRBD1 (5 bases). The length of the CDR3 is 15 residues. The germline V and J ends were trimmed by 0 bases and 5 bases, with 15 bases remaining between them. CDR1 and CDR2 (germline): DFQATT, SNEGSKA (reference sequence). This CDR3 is CSARDPAGNRDTQYF. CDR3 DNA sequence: TGCAGTGCTAGAGATCCGGCAGGGAATAGAGATACGCAGTATTTT.

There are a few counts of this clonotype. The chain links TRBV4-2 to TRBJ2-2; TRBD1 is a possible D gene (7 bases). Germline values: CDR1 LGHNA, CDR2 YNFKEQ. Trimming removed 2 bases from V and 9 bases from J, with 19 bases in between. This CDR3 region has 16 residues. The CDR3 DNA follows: TGTGCCAGCAGCCAATATACAGGGGAGGTAGCCAGGGAGCTGTTTTTT. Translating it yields CASSQYTGEVARELFF.

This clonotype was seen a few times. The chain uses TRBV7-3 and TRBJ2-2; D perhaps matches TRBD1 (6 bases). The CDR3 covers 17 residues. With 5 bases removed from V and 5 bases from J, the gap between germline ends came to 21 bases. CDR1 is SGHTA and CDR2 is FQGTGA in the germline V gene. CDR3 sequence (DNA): TGTGCCAGCAGCCCCCAGGGTTGGCAGGGGACGACCGGGGAGCTGTTTTTT. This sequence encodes CASSPQGWQGTTGELFF.

CDR3 residues: CASSARHGDTSSTDTQYF. Here the CDR3 DNA reads TGTGCCAGCAGCGCCCGACACGGGGACACTTCTAGCACAGATACGCAGTATTTT. The V gene is TRBV9, the J gene TRBJ2-3, with a tentative D call TRBD1 (6 bases). Germline lookup yields CDR1 SGDLS and CDR2 YYNGEE. CDR3 length equals 18 residues. V was pared by 3 bases and J by 0 bases, with 20 bases between.

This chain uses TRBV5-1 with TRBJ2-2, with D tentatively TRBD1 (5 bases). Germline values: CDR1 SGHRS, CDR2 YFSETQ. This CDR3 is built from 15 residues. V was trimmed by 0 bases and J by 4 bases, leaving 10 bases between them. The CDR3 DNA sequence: TGCGCCAGCAGCTTGGATCCCCAGGGCACCGGGGAGCTGTTTTTT. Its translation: CASSLDPQGTGELFF.

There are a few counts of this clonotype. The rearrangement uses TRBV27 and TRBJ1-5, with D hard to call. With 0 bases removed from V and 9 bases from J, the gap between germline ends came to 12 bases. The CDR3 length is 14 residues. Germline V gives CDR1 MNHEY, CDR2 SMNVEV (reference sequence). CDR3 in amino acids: CASSLSSEWGPQHF. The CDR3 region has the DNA TGTGCCAGCAGTTTATCGTCGGAGTGGGGGCCCCAGCATTTT.